This paragraph covers one T cell receptor (beta chain) sequence. The clone's antigen remains unknown. There are no base qualities to consult, and no much larger clone falls within one base. The junction shows trimming of 5 bases on V and 4 bases on J, and the gene matches do not reach 10 bases of it. As encoded in the germline V gene (reference sequence), CDR1 is LNHNV while CDR2 is YYDKDF. The CDR3 sequence holds 15 residues, the cysteine and phenylalanine included. Only CDR3 DNA is held: 45 bases, read in frame from base 1. These data are taken from a study of vaccination and CD4 T cells after COVID-19 (dated by TCRdb to between 2021 and 2024). About the full investigation: SARS-CoV-2 positivity had been established in the convalescent patients by nasal swab PCR, and mild disease was recorded in eight to ten of these patients and severe disease in one. Six males and four females were included in the convalescent cohort, with two Hispanic individuals, seven Caucasians, two Asians and one multiracial person represented. Participants received two doses of either the Pfizer-BioNTech BNT162b2 vaccine (n=8) or the Moderna mRNA-1273 vaccine (n=2). Post-COVID blood samples from convalescent patients were collected a median of around 110 days after diagnosis, with a range of roughly 30 to 161 days. Post-vaccine blood samples were collected a median of around 70 days after the second vaccine dose, ranging from roughly 13 to 250 days. Overlapping spike peptide pools from SARS-CoV-2 and from the common cold coronaviruses HCoV-NL63, HCoV-OC43 and HCoV-229E were used as culture stimuli. As controls, cultures received a CEFX viral epitope pool (the positive control), an HIV-1 Nef peptide pool (the negative control), or no peptide at all. In some eleven COVID-19 convalescent patients and 4 infection-naive healthy vaccine recipients, researchers compared the spike-specific CD4+ TCR repertoire from before mRNA vaccination with the repertoire from after.

The library was built by means of PCR. DNA from cultured CD4+ T cells was subjected to TCR sequencing with the Oncomine TCR Beta short-read assay at the Johns Hopkins FTIC core. The QIAamp micro DNA kit was used to extract genomic DNA from the cultured CD4+ T cells. Oncomine TCR Beta libraries from cultured CD4+ T cells were pooled with unique dual indexes and sequenced on an Illumina iSeq 100. The authors' analysis ran thus. Non-productive sequences were removed, and CDR3s that did not start with C, did not end with F or W, or were shorter than 7 amino acids were discarded. Antigen-specific clonotypes were identified using the MANAFEST web application through comparison of peptide-stimulated wells with reference and other culture wells. For a clone to be called positive, the clone needed an FDR below 0.05, an odds ratio above 5, and a productive frequency above 0.1% in at least two of three replicate wells. Cross-reactive clonotypes were defined as significantly expanded in both SARS-CoV-2 spike wells and at least one common cold coronavirus spike condition. Levenshtein distances (stringdist) and unrooted phylogenetic trees (ape) in R version 3.6.1 were used to assess CDR3 homology. TCRdb took the public reads, trimmed them with fastp at Q25, ran MiXCR for clone calling and kept in-frame beta chains. Rows are combined by CDR3 protein, so each entry shows the most common genes and DNA. The V and J calls were not made by the authors but by TCRdb's processing. The sample records thousands of distinct CDR3 sequences, approximately 48% of which are singletons. Together, the top ten hold approximately 31% of the sample.

On the study overall, not on this receptor specifically: The median count of SARS-CoV-2-reactive clonotypes went up from 21 after infection to about 41 after vaccination, although the change was not significant. Among convalescent patients, a median around 83% of the SARS-CoV-2-reactive clones seen after vaccination appeared only after vaccination, which suggests priming specific to the vaccine. Relatively few convalescent patients were included in the study, and early timepoints after natural infection were not analyzed. In convalescent patients, nearly all vaccine-specific clones (304 of 307) were found to be mono-reactive for SARS-CoV-2 spike rather than cross-reactive with common cold coronaviruses.

According to the study, the label for this sample's treatment or condition signals: approximately 9-day PBMC culture with coronavirus spike peptide pools or control peptides (ViraFEST assay). The ViraFEST assay, used in the study, expanded antigen-specific T cells with peptide pools and then identified the expanded clonotypes through TCR sequencing. The convalescent patients' positive SARS-CoV-2 PCR tests fell between March and December 2020, which was before the Alpha, Beta and Delta variants emerged in the United States. More than 1.5 million PBMCs per well were cultured in IMDM with about 5% human AB serum and around 10 IU/ml IL-2, plus 10 ug/ml peptide pools. On days 3 and 7, half of the culture medium was replaced with fresh IL-2-containing medium. After about nine days of culture, CD4+ T cells were isolated by negative selection with the EasySep CD4+ T cell isolation kit. Ficoll-Paque Plus gradient centrifugation was used to isolate PBMCs from whole blood, and the isolated PBMCs were then either used fresh or cryopreserved at -140C. Each culture condition was generally run in triplicate wells.

The source material was CD4+ T cells from blood, cultured in vitro. The V and J genes are TRBV15 and TRBJ1-1; 7 bases in the junction line up with TRBD1. This TCR was recovered from a human donor who had recovered from COVID-19. The CDR3 reads as follows: CATSGRTGMGTEAFF. The sequenced DNA is TGTGCCACCAGCGGCCGGACAGGTATGGGCACTGAAGCTTTCTTT.